This TCR beta chain is drawn from a study of T cell clonotyping in hematopoietic cell transplantation. CDR1 and CDR2 (germline): MDHEN, SYDVKM. The V end lost 6 bases, the J end lost 2 bases, and 16 bases lay between the germline ends. The CDR3 runs 15 residues. Sequencing used immunoSEQ multiplex PCR; TCRdb keeps in-frame clones, though not all of them. The table shows around 28,000 clones, with more than 85% occurring only once. Time point: recipient sample about 28 days before transplant, after cytoreduction. This specimen was peripheral blood mononuclear cells, taken before stem cell transplant. This sequence originates from a man in his fifties with acute myeloid leukemia. Some clones in this sample may be carry-over from other donors' samples. The J gene is TRBJ1-2, the V gene TRBV28; TRBD1 is a possible D gene (5 bases). The CDR3 DNA reads TGTGCCAGCAGGCCTCGCCGGGACGGAAACTATGGCTACACCTTC. This translates into CASRPRRDGNYGYTF.